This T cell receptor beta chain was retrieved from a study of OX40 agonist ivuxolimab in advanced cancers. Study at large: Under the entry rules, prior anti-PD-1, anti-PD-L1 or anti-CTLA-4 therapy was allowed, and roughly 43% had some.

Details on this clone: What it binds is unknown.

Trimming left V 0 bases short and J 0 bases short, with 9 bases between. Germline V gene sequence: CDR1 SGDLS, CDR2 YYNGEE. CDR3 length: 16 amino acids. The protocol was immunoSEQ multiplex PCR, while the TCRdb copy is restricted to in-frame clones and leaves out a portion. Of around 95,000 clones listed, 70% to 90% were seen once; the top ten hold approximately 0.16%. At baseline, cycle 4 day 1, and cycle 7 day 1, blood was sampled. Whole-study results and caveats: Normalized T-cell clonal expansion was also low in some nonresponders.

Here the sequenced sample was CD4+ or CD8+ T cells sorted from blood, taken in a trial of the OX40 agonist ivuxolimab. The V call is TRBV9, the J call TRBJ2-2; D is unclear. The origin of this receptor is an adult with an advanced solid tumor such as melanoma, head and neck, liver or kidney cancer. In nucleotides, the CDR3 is TGTGCCAGCAGCGTAGATAGGGCTCCGAACACCGGGGAGCTGTTTTTT. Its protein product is CASSVDRAPNTGELFF. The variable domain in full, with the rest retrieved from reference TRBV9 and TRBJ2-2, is DSGVTQTPKHLITATGQRVTLRCSPRSGDLSVYWYQQSLDQGLQFLIQYYNGEERAKGNILERFSAQQFPDLHSELNLSSLELGDSALYFCASSVDRAPNTGELFFGEGSRLTVL.